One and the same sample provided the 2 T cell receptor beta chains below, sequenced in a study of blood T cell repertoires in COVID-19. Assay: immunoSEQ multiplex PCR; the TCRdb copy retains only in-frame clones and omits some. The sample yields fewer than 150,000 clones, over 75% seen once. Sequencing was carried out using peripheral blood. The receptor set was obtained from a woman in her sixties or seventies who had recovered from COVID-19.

The CDR3 protein is CASSWGLAGGGNEQFF. The CDR3 bases are TGTGCCAGCAGTTGGGGACTAGCGGGAGGCGGCAATGAGCAGTTCTTC. The chain couples TRBV6-5 to TRBJ2-1; 15 bases match TRBD2. The V gene's germline CDR1 is MNHEY and CDR2 SVGAGI. Trimming at V came to 4 bases and at J to 6 bases, leaving 4 bases not matched to a gene. This CDR3 has 16 amino acids.

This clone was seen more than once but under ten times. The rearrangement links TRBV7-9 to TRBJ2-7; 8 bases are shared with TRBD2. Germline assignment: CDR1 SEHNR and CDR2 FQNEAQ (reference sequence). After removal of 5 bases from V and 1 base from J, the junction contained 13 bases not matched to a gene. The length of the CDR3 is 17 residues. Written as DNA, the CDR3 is TGTGCCAGCAGCAACCGCGGGAGGCCCCCCTTTTCCTACGAGCAGTACTTC. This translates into CASSNRGRPPFSYEQYF.